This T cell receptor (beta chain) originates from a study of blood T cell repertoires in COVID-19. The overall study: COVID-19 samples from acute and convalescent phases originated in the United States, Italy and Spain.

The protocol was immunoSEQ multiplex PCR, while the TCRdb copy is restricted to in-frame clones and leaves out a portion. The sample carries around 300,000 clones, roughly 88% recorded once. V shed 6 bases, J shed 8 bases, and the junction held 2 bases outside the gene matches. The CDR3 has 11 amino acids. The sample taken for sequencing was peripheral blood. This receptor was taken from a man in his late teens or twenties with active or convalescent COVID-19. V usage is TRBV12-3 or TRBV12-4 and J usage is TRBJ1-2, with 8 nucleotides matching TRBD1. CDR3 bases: TGTGCCAGCAGCACAGGGGGGGGCTACACCTTC. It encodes CASSTGGGYTF.